These 24 T cell receptor beta chains share one sample of origin, sequenced in a study of OX40 agonist ivuxolimab in advanced cancers. Repertoires were generated with immunoSEQ multiplex PCR, while TCRdb's copy carries only in-frame clones and drops some. Among fewer than 65,000 clones listed, 87% were seen once. Here the sequenced sample was CD4+ or CD8+ T cells sorted from blood, taken in a trial of the OX40 agonist ivuxolimab. Source of these receptors: an adult with an advanced solid tumor such as melanoma, head and neck, liver or kidney cancer.

The chain recombines TRBV7-2 with TRBJ1-2; 12 bases agree with TRBD1. The CDR3 length is 14 residues. Germline values: CDR1 SGHTA, CDR2 FQGNSA. Trimming took 4 bases from V and 7 from J; bases not matched to a gene: 4. CDR3: CASSWGTGGGGYTF. For the CDR3, the DNA is TGTGCCAGCAGCTGGGGGACAGGGGGCGGTGGCTACACCTTC.

The rearrangement uses TRBV29-1 and TRBJ1-1; 7 bases align to TRBD1. This CDR3 is 10 amino acids long. In germline, CDR1 is SQVTM, CDR2 ANQGSEA. J gave up 8 bases and V 6 bases, and 3 bases lay outside the gene matches. The CDR3 loop is CSVVDREAFF. The DNA for the CDR3 is TGCAGCGTCGTGGACAGGGAAGCTTTCTTT. Full variable domain (remainder filled in from reference TRBV29-1 and TRBJ1-1): SAVISQKPSRDICQRGTSLTIQCQVDSQVTMMFWYRQQPGQSLTLIATANQGSEATYESGFVIDKFPISRPNLTFSTLTVSNMSPEDSSIYLCSVVDREAFFGQGTRLTVV.

The rearrangement uses TRBV7-9 and TRBJ1-2; TRBD1 matches at 8 bases. The CDR3 consists of 14 residues. V trimming: 4 bases; J trimming: 4 bases; junction bases outside the gene matches: 5. The germline gives CDR1 SEHNR, CDR2 FQNEAQ (reference sequence). In DNA form, the CDR3 reads TGTGCCAGCAGCTCGACAGGGGAGGGCTATGGCTACACCTTC. Protein: CASSSTGEGYGYTF.

The J gene is TRBJ1-2, the V gene TRBV18; 7 nucleotides agree with TRBD1. This CDR3 is built from 15 residues. Germline lookup yields CDR1 KGHSH and CDR2 LQKENI. J lost 2 bases, V lost 6 bases, and 9 bases had no gene match. The CDR3 nucleotides read TGTGCCAGCTCGGGCATAGGGACAGCCAACTATGGCTACACCTTC. Translating it yields CASSGIGTANYGYTF.

V usage is TRBV5-8 and J usage is TRBJ2-7, with 10 bases identical to TRBD1. This CDR3 has 14 residues. CDR1 is SGHTS, CDR2 YDEGEE, per germline. V was pared by 3 bases and J by 4 bases, with 4 bases of the junction left unmatched. CDR3 residues: CASSSGTGVYEQYF. CDR3 sequence (DNA): TGTGCCAGCAGCTCCGGGACAGGGGTTTACGAGCAGTACTTC.

This clone was observed a handful of times. V gene TRBV5-5 combines with J gene TRBJ1-3; maybe TRBD1 (6 bases). Trimming stripped 2 bases from V and 0 bases from J, with 9 bases between. Germline V gives CDR1 SGHKS, CDR2 YYEKEE (reference sequence). The CDR3 is made up of 15 amino acids. The CDR3 is CASSLGGSSGNTIYF. The CDR3 nucleotides are TGTGCCAGCAGCTTAGGGGGGAGCTCTGGAAACACCATATATTTT.

This clone was observed a single time. The J gene is TRBJ1-3, the V gene TRBV18; 10 bases align to TRBD1. The CDR3 length is 13 residues. In germline, CDR1 is KGHSH, CDR2 LQKENI. The J segment lost 7 bases and the V segment lost 3 bases, leaving 0 bases of the junction unmatched. CDR3 protein: CASSPDRGNTIYF. CDR3 nucleotides: TGTGCCAGCTCACCGGACAGGGGGAACACCATATATTTT.

The chain has TRBV5-1 and TRBJ1-6; D unclear. CDR3 size: 14 residues. With 5 bases removed from V and 7 bases from J, the gap between germline ends came to 13 bases. The germline gives CDR1 SGHRS, CDR2 YFSETQ. CDR3 in amino acids: CASRSGNGNSPLHF. CDR3 bases: TGCGCCAGCAGGTCCGGGAACGGGAATTCACCCCTCCACTTT.

This clone was picked up one time. The chain is built from TRBV2 and TRBJ1-5; 11 positions match TRBD1. Germline V gives CDR1 SNHLY, CDR2 FYNNEI. The CDR3 runs 15 residues. After removal of 6 bases from V and 9 bases from J, the junction contained 10 bases not matched to a gene. The CDR3 loop reads CASRTGQGARGPQHF. The DNA of the CDR3 is TGTGCCAGCAGAACTGGACAGGGGGCGCGAGGGCCCCAGCATTTT.

This chain links TRBV9 with TRBJ2-1, with D perhaps TRBD1 or TRBD2 (6 bases each). V lost 7 bases and J lost 6, with 17 bases in between. The germline V gene has CDR1 SGDLS and CDR2 YYNGEE. The CDR3 spans 14 residues. As DNA, the CDR3 is TGTGCCAGCCGAGGGGGGCGGATAGCCAATGAGCAGTTCTTC. Translating it yields CASRGGRIANEQFF.

This chain uses TRBV5-1 with TRBJ2-7; D may be TRBD1 or TRBD2 (5 bases each). The V end lost 1 base, the J end lost 2 bases, and 13 bases lay between the germline ends. Germline-derived CDR1 and CDR2 are SGHRS and YFSETQ. This CDR3 has 15 residues. The CDR3 region is CASSLLRDRTYEQYF. CDR3 sequence (DNA): TGCGCCAGCAGCTTGCTCCGGGACCGGACCTACGAGCAGTACTTC.

The CDR3 DNA reads as TGTGCCAGTAGTAGAAGACTAGCGGGGGGCCAAAGCACAGATACGCAGTATTTT. Translation gives CASSRRLAGGQSTDTQYF. V is TRBV19 and J is TRBJ2-3; 13 bases align to TRBD2. CDR3 length: 18 amino acids. Germline CDR1 LNHDA, CDR2 SQIVND (reference sequence). V was clipped by 4 bases and J by 0 bases; unmatched bases: 7.

The chain couples TRBV7-3 to TRBJ2-3; 9 nucleotides line up with TRBD2. The germline V gene has CDR1 SGHTA and CDR2 FQGTGA. V was clipped by 3 bases and J by 4 bases; unmatched bases: 8. This CDR3 spans 16 amino acids. CDR3 nucleotide sequence: TGTGCCAGCAGCTTGGCGGGGGGGATAACGGCAGATACGCAGTATTTT. This sequence encodes CASSLAGGITADTQYF.

The CDR3 reads CASSYFERGGSEQFF. DNA for the CDR3: TGTGCCAGCAGTTACTTTGAACGGGGGGGAAGTGAGCAGTTCTTC. V usage is TRBV6-5 and J usage is TRBJ2-1, with 8 bases fitting TRBD2. V lost 1 base to trimming and J lost 9 bases; unmatched junction nucleotides: 8. This CDR3 is built from 15 residues. The germline CDR1 and CDR2 sequences are MNHEY and SVGAGI.

The rearrangement joins TRBV2 to TRBJ2-5, with 8 bases lining up with TRBD1. V trimming: 6 bases; J trimming: 4 bases; junction bases outside the gene matches: 10. From germline, CDR1 is SNHLY and CDR2 FYNNEI. The CDR3 length is 15 residues. Here the CDR3 DNA reads TGTGCCAGCAGCCGGGACAGGTCAGAAGGAGAGACCCAGTACTTC. Protein sequence: CASSRDRSEGETQYF.

This clone is a singleton in its sample. V gene TRBV28 combines with J gene TRBJ1-3; D remains ambiguous. V was trimmed by 3 bases and J by 4 bases, leaving 13 bases between them. Germline V lookup: CDR1 MDHEN, CDR2 SYDVKM. The CDR3 extends over 15 amino acids. CDR3 nucleotide sequence: TGTGCCAGCAGTTTTCGGGCGATTAGGGGAAACACCATATATTTT. It codes for CASSFRAIRGNTIYF. The full variable domain, its missing parts supplied by reference TRBV28 and TRBJ1-3, is DVKVTQSSRYLVKRTGEKVFLECVQDMDHENMFWYRQDPGLGLRLIYFSYDVKMKEKGDIPEGYSVSREKKERFSLILESASTNQTSMYLCASSFRAIRGNTIYFGEGSWLTVV.

V usage is TRBV5-5 and J usage is TRBJ1-2; D is perhaps TRBD1 (6 bases). The CDR3 length is 15 residues. V lost 0 bases, J lost 4 bases, and 13 bases lay in between. From germline, CDR1 is SGHKS and CDR2 YYEKEE (reference sequence). The CDR3 is CASSLGRTGAYGYTF. DNA for the CDR3: TGTGCCAGCAGCTTGGGACGGACGGGGGCCTATGGCTACACCTTC. Full variable domain (remainder filled in from reference TRBV5-5 and TRBJ1-2): DAGVTQSPTHLIKTRGQQVTLRCSPISGHKSVSWYQQVLGQGPQFIFQYYEKEERGRGNFPDRFSARQFPNYSSELNVNALLLGDSALYLCASSLGRTGAYGYTFGSGTRLTVV.

This clone was picked up one time. The rearrangement links TRBV7-2 to TRBJ1-1, with D uncertain. V was shortened by 0 bases and J by 0 bases, with 5 bases between the two germline ends. The CDR3 is made up of 14 amino acids. CDR1 SGHTA and CDR2 FQGNSA come from the germline V gene. The CDR3 coding sequence is TGTGCCAGCAGCTTAGCAGGTTTGAACACTGAAGCTTTCTTT. This gives the protein CASSLAGLNTEAFF.

This rearrangement joins TRBV6-1 to TRBJ2-6; 8 nucleotides align to TRBD1. The germline V gene encodes CDR1 MNHNS and CDR2 SASEGT. The CDR3 spans 15 residues. Losses at the gene ends were 6 bases for V and 2 bases for J; bases not matched to a gene: 3. The CDR3 DNA is TGTGCCAGCAGCGAGACAGGGGCTGGGGCCAACGTCCTGACTTTC. This codes for CASSETGAGANVLTF.

As DNA, the CDR3 is TGTGCCAGCCGCCCCTTAGGGGGTTGGACCGGGGAGCTGTTTTTT. Amino acid sequence: CASRPLGGWTGELFF. This rearrangement joins TRBV27 to TRBJ2-2, with D possibly TRBD1 on 6 matching bases. V was clipped by 8 bases and J by 5 bases, with 18 bases between them. CDR3 length equals 15 residues. Germline lookup yields CDR1 MNHEY and CDR2 SMNVEV (reference sequence).

V gene TRBV7-2 combines with J gene TRBJ2-7; 7 bases match TRBD1. Per germline, CDR1 SGHTA and CDR2 FQGNSA. V dropped 5 bases and J dropped 0; count of bases not matched to a gene: 16. This CDR3 has 18 amino acids. The CDR3 spells CASSRNPNTGETSYEQYF. In nucleotides, the CDR3 is TGTGCCAGCAGCAGAAACCCCAATACAGGGGAGACCTCCTACGAGCAGTACTTC.

The genes are TRBV11-2 and TRBJ1-2; 7 bases agree with TRBD1. V shed 0 bases and J 4 bases; nucleotides not matched to a gene: 5. The CDR3 has 15 amino acids. Germline assignment: CDR1 SGHAT and CDR2 FQNNGV. The CDR3 DNA is TGTGCCAGCAGCTTAGATCCGACAGGGCGCTATGGCTACACCTTC. Residues: CASSLDPTGRYGYTF.

The chain employs TRBV6-5 and TRBJ2-2, with D maybe TRBD1 (5 bases). This CDR3 spans 15 amino acids. CDR1 and CDR2 (germline): MNHEY, SVGAGI. V lost 2 bases to trimming and J lost 6 bases, with 13 bases between them. As DNA, the CDR3 is TGTGCCAGCAGTTACGGGCTCAGGGTCCCCGGGGAGCTGTTTTTT. Translation gives CASSYGLRVPGELFF.

This clone came up once. The rearrangement links TRBV5-1 to TRBJ2-7; a weak D match, TRBD1 (5 bases). CDR1 and CDR2 (germline): SGHRS, YFSETQ. V was pared by 1 base and J by 3 bases, with 14 bases between. CDR3 length: 15 residues. CDR3 sequence: CASSLSGKAFYEQYF. The CDR3 coding sequence is TGCGCCAGCAGCTTGTCAGGGAAGGCTTTCTACGAGCAGTACTTC.